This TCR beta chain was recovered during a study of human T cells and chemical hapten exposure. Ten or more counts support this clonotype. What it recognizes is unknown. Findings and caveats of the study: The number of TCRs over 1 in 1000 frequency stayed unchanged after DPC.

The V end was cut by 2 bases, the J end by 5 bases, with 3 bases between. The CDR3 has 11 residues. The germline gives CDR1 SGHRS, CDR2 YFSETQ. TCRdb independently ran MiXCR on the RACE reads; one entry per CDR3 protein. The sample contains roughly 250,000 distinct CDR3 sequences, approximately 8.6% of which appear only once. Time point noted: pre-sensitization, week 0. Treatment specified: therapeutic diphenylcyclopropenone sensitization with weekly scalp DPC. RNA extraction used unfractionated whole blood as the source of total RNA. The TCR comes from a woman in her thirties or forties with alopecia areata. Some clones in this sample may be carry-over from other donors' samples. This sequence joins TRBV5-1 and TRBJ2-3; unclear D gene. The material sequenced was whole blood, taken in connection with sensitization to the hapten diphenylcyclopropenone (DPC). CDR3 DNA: TGCGCCAGCAGCTTAGTAGATACGCAGTATTTT. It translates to CASSLVDTQYF.